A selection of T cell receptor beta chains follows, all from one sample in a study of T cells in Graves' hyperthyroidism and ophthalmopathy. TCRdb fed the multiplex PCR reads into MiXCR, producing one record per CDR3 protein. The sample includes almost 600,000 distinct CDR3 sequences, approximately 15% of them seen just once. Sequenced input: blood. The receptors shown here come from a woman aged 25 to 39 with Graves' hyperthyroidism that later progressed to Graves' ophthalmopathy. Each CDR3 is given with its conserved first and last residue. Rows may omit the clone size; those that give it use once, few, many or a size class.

CDR3aa: CAWSVGVVGRDYSRENEQFF
abundance: -
v_gene: TRBV30

CDR3aa: CASTGDAAGIKIWTRELQGEQFF
abundance: many
v_gene: TRBV2

CDR3aa: CASRRTSGPSYEQYF
abundance: few
v_gene: TRBV2

CDR3aa: CSARGSTPRTEAFF
abundance: many
v_gene: TRBV20-1

CDR3aa: CASSQFHDSLEWGYEQYF
abundance: -
v_gene: TRBV16

CDR3aa: CSVFPFSGQGSEQYF
abundance: few
v_gene: TRBV29-1

CDR3aa: CSASSPRTSGIHDVGAHADTQYF
abundance: many
v_gene: TRBV20-1

CDR3aa: CASRGSSYNSPLHF
abundance: many
v_gene: TRBV7-2

CDR3aa: CATRLGGVWRDTGELFF
abundance: -
v_gene: TRBV27

CDR3aa: CASSSLGANTEAFF
abundance: few
v_gene: TRBV27

CDR3aa: CATRGSGEAEAFF
abundance: many
v_gene: TRBV24-1

CDR3aa: CASTRASGHSPDTQYF
abundance: many
v_gene: TRBV2

CDR3aa: CASSLGQSTDTQYF
abundance: many
v_gene: TRBV7-2

CDR3aa: CAWRTSGSRKEQFF
abundance: -
v_gene: TRBV30

CDR3aa: CASVKGAYGYTF
abundance: many
v_gene: TRBV30

CDR3aa: CASKPRGTGGTDTQYF
abundance: many
v_gene: TRBV27

CDR3aa: CASSWTSGINEQFF
abundance: -
v_gene: TRBV12-3/TRBV12-4

CDR3aa: CASSGGEPAPTDTQYF
abundance: few
v_gene: TRBV2

CDR3aa: CASSLAALARSNEQFF
abundance: many
v_gene: TRBV7-2

CDR3aa: CASGRWEETGELFF
abundance: -
v_gene: TRBV25-1

CDR3aa: CASTGARAGTNAFF
abundance: -
v_gene: TRBV30

CDR3aa: CASSPLGRSGEQYF
abundance: few
v_gene: TRBV27

CDR3aa: CASSPPGQLYNEQFF
abundance: -
v_gene: TRBV6-1

CDR3aa: CAWSYRDSSGNTIYF
abundance: many
v_gene: TRBV30

CDR3aa: CAISQGTSGSQYF
abundance: few
v_gene: TRBV10-3

CDR3aa: CASSRTSGSVLNEQFF
abundance: many
v_gene: TRBV6-1

CDR3aa: CASSYSPPTGYTEAFF
abundance: few
v_gene: TRBV6-2/TRBV6-3

CDR3aa: CASSLYPLGTANTGELFF
abundance: few
v_gene: TRBV7-8

CDR3aa: CASSLGTPRAYEQYF
abundance: many
v_gene: TRBV12-3/TRBV12-4

CDR3aa: CASSKRGQGDTQYF
abundance: many
v_gene: TRBV12-3/TRBV12-4

CDR3aa: CSARDTRDSTGLAGELFF
abundance: -
v_gene: TRBV20-1

CDR3aa: CSVATANYGYTF
abundance: -
v_gene: TRBV29-1

CDR3aa: CASSELAGLTDTQYF
abundance: -
v_gene: TRBV6-1

CDR3aa: CASSQGQSGTEAFF
abundance: many
v_gene: TRBV4-1

CDR3aa: CSVHPEGTPENTGELFF
abundance: many
v_gene: TRBV29-1

CDR3aa: CSARDFLAAGGSYNEQFF
abundance: many
v_gene: TRBV20-1

CDR3aa: CASSFDGLAVYNEHFF
abundance: once
v_gene: TRBV5-4

CDR3aa: CASKLSSTDTQYF
abundance: many
v_gene: TRBV2

CDR3aa: CATSSPSDNNNEQFF
abundance: many
v_gene: TRBV15

CDR3aa: CASSFFSVLAKNIQYF
abundance: few
v_gene: TRBV12-3/TRBV12-4

CDR3aa: CASSLASTAYEQYF
abundance: many
v_gene: TRBV5-1

CDR3aa: CATVTGGGRQETQYF
abundance: many
v_gene: TRBV2

CDR3aa: CASSQGTVGNTIYF
abundance: many
v_gene: TRBV3-1

CDR3aa: CAISESVLDSPMQFF
abundance: -
v_gene: TRBV10-3

CDR3aa: CASSQRDSRRGYTF
abundance: many
v_gene: TRBV3-1

CDR3aa: CASSQDYRGRAFF
abundance: many
v_gene: TRBV3-1

CDR3aa: CSARVPAGELFF
abundance: many
v_gene: TRBV20-1

CDR3aa: CASSPRGDTQYF
abundance: many
v_gene: TRBV3-1

CDR3aa: CATLDRTNYGYTF
abundance: many
v_gene: TRBV6-1

CDR3aa: CASSLEGLAGFYNEQFF
abundance: few
v_gene: TRBV5-5

CDR3aa: CSARIRSTDTQYF
abundance: many
v_gene: TRBV20-1

CDR3aa: CATSRDLSREQFF
abundance: -
v_gene: TRBV15

CDR3aa: CASSHFGSTDTQYF
abundance: many
v_gene: TRBV27

CDR3aa: CASSERQLTFSYEQYF
abundance: many
v_gene: TRBV2

CDR3aa: CASSSAGAGQETQYF
abundance: many
v_gene: TRBV27

CDR3aa: CASSLDRQGGIAFF
abundance: many
v_gene: TRBV7-9

CDR3aa: CASQQGEGEAFF
abundance: many
v_gene: TRBV12-3/TRBV12-4

CDR3aa: CATEVPSSGQPQHF
abundance: -
v_gene: TRBV19

CDR3aa: CASSLVTQAKNIQYF
abundance: many
v_gene: TRBV7-2

CDR3aa: CASSVEGGTGFYEQYF
abundance: many
v_gene: TRBV9